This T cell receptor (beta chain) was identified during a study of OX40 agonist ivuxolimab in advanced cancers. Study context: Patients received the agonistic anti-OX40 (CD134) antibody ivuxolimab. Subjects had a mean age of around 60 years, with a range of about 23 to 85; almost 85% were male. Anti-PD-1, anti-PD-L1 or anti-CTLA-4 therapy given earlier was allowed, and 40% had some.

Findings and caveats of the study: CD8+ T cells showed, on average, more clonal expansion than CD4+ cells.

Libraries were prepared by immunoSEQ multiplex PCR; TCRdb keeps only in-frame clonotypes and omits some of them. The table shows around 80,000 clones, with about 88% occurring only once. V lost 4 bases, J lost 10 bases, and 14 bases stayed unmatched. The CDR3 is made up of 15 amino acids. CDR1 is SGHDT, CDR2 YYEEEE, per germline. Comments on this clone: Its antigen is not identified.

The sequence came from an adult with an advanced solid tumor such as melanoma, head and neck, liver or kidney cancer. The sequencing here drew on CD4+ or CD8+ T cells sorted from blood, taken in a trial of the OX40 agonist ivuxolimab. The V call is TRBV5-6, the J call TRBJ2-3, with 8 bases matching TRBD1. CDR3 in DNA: TGTGCCAGCAGCCCTTTGGACAGGGAGCCCATCGCGCAGTATTTT. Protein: CASSPLDREPIAQYF.